Listed here are 28 T cell receptor beta chains from one sample, sequenced in a study of technical replicates of blood from several donors. Sequencing used immunoSEQ multiplex PCR; TCRdb keeps in-frame clones, though not all of them. Of tens of thousands of clones in the sample, roughly 95% were seen once. Material for sequencing was T cells isolated from PBMCs. These receptors were collected from a human donor in good health.

The chain employs TRBV5-1 and TRBJ1-2, with a tentative D call TRBD1 (5 bases). The CDR3 is 14 residues long. Germline loops: CDR1 SGHRS, CDR2 YFSETQ. Trimming took off 0 bases at V and 7 bases at J, with 13 bases between the two ends. CDR3 DNA: TGCGCCAGCAGCTTGGTTACCGACAGTTCTGGCTACACCTTC. Its translation is CASSLVTDSSGYTF.

CDR3 region: CASSANFTALIYGYTF. Written as DNA, the CDR3 is TGTGCCAGCAGCGCCAACTTTACAGCACTCATCTATGGCTACACCTTC. V gene TRBV9 combines with J gene TRBJ1-2; D gene uncertain. This CDR3 is 16 amino acids long. Trimming left V 3 bases short and J 4 bases short, with 19 bases between. CDR1 is SGDLS, CDR2 YYNGEE, per germline.

The chain uses TRBV30 and TRBJ2-7, with no clear D. Germline-derived CDR1 and CDR2 are GTSNPN and SVGIG (reference sequence). V lost 0 bases and J 3 bases, leaving 9 bases between the germline ends. The CDR3 spans 13 residues. The CDR3 coding sequence is TGTGCCTGGAGTGTAACACCGAACTACGAGCAGTACTTC. It is translated as CAWSVTPNYEQYF.

The chain uses TRBV5-1 and TRBJ2-3, with D perhaps matching TRBD2 (5 bases). Trimming took 7 bases from V and 2 from J, leaving 14 bases between them. Germline V gives CDR1 SGHRS, CDR2 YFSETQ. The CDR3 covers 14 residues. CDR3 sequence (DNA): TGCGCCAGCGGAGAAAAGCGGACCACAGATACGCAGTATTTT. This translates into CASGEKRTTDTQYF.

The gene calls are TRBV5-1 and TRBJ2-3; tentatively, D is TRBD2 (5 bases). The CDR3 runs 15 residues. V was shortened by 0 bases and J by 0 bases, with 8 bases between the two germline ends. Looked up from germline, CDR1 is SGHRS and CDR2 is YFSETQ. The CDR3 coding sequence is TGCGCCAGCAGCTTGGATGGCGGGAGCACAGATACGCAGTATTTT. Translating it yields CASSLDGGSTDTQYF.

This sequence joins TRBV20-1 and TRBJ1-1; no clear D gene. Germline CDR1 reads DFQATT; CDR2 reads SNEGSKA (reference sequence). The CDR3 sequence is 11 residues long. V dropped 4 bases and J dropped 10 bases, with 13 bases sitting between them. The CDR3 sequence: CSATRDLSAFF. For the CDR3, the DNA is TGCAGTGCTACCCGGGATCTTTCAGCTTTCTTT.

The chain recombines TRBV30 with TRBJ1-1; D is perhaps TRBD1 (6 bases). Germline loops: CDR1 GTSNPN, CDR2 SVGIG (reference sequence). V gave up 3 bases and J gave up 6 bases, with 14 bases separating them. The CDR3 is made up of 13 amino acids. The CDR3 sequence: CAWSQQGAAEAFF. The DNA of the CDR3 is TGTGCCTGGAGCCAACAGGGAGCGGCTGAAGCTTTCTTT.

The V and J genes are TRBV11-3 and TRBJ2-2; TRBD2 might be the D (5 bases). This CDR3 comprises 15 residues. V gave up 1 base and J gave up 4 bases, with 10 bases separating them. Germline CDR1 and CDR2: SGHNT and YENEEA. The chain's CDR3 is CASSLAGITTGELFF. CDR3 DNA sequence: TGTGCCAGCAGCTTAGCGGGGATTACCACCGGGGAGCTGTTTTTT.

This chain uses TRBV9 with TRBJ2-7, with D hard to call. CDR1 is SGDLS and CDR2 is YYNGEE in the germline V gene. This CDR3 spans 15 amino acids. Trimming shortened V by 0 bases and J by 4 bases, and 14 bases separated the two germline ends. The CDR3 DNA follows: TGTGCCAGCAGCGTAGACAGCCGACCCCGATACGAGCAGTACTTC. Its translation: CASSVDSRPRYEQYF. The complete variable domain, with remaining parts taken from reference TRBV9 and TRBJ2-7, reads DSGVTQTPKHLITATGQRVTLRCSPRSGDLSVYWYQQSLDQGLQFLIQYYNGEERAKGNILERFSAQQFPDLHSELNLSSLELGDSALYFCASSVDSRPRYEQYFGPGTRLTVT.

The gene calls are TRBV7-8 and TRBJ2-5, with a weak D call TRBD2 (6 bases). The CDR3 extends over 14 amino acids. V was cut by 5 bases and J by 5 bases, with 15 bases left in between. CDR1 and CDR2 (germline): SGHVS, FQNEAQ. The CDR3 spells CASSAGTARETQYF. CDR3 in DNA: TGTGCCAGCAGCGCGGGGACGGCGAGGGAGACCCAGTACTTC.

This clone was picked up one time. The CDR3, as DNA: TGCGCCAGCAGCCAAGACCCCGGACAAGCCACAGATACGCAGTATTTT. Residues: CASSQDPGQATDTQYF. V gene TRBV4-1 combines with J gene TRBJ2-3; TRBD1 might be the D (5 bases). With 0 bases removed from V and 2 bases from J, the gap between germline ends came to 12 bases. Germline-derived CDR1 and CDR2 are MGHRA and YSYEKL. The CDR3 spans 16 residues.

The chain carries TRBV5-6 and TRBJ2-3; 12 bases are a match to TRBD1. There are 15 residues in the CDR3. V dropped 3 bases and J dropped 5; count of bases not matched to a gene: 4. Germline V gene sequence: CDR1 SGHDT, CDR2 YYEEEE. CDR3 coding DNA: TGTGCCAGCAGCTCGGGACAGGGGGCGGGAGATACGCAGTATTTT. It specifies CASSSGQGAGDTQYF. Supplemented by reference TRBV5-6 and TRBJ2-3, the full variable domain reads DAGVTQSPTHLIKTRGQQVTLRCSPKSGHDTVSWYQQALGQGPQFIFQYYEEEERQRGNFPDRFSGHQFPNYSSELNVNALLLGDSALYLCASSSGQGAGDTQYFGPGTRLTVL.

V gene TRBV6-5 combines with J gene TRBJ2-5; 7 bases line up with TRBD1. V dropped 2 bases and J dropped 1; count of bases not matched to a gene: 4. This CDR3 contains 15 residues. Germline loops: CDR1 MNHEY, CDR2 SVGAGI. CDR3 region: CASSYGGQPQETQYF. The CDR3, as DNA: TGTGCCAGCAGTTACGGGGGACAGCCCCAAGAGACCCAGTACTTC.

This clone is a singleton in its sample. V gene TRBV12-5 combines with J gene TRBJ1-1; D gene ambiguous. V lost 2 bases and J lost 5, with 12 bases in between. The germline gives CDR1 LGHNT, CDR2 FRNRAP. The CDR3 has 14 amino acids. The CDR3 is CASGLTLRGTEAFF. CDR3 DNA sequence: TGTGCTAGTGGTTTGACATTAAGAGGTACTGAAGCTTTCTTT.

This chain uses TRBV6-4 with TRBJ2-2; TRBD1 matches at 7 bases. The CDR3 contains 13 residues. V shed 6 bases and J 6 bases; nucleotides not matched to a gene: 4. Looked up from germline, CDR1 is MRHNA and CDR2 is SNTAGT. CDR3 DNA sequence: TGTGCCAGCAGGGGACAGCTAGCCGGGGAGCTGTTTTTT. Protein: CASRGQLAGELFF.

This clone appeared once. The chain employs TRBV5-1 and TRBJ1-6; TRBD1 is a possible D gene (5 bases). The ends were cut back, 3 bases at V and 6 bases at J, with 22 bases in the middle. This CDR3 is built from 18 residues. Germline V gene data show CDR1 as SGHRS and CDR2 as YFSETQ. The CDR3 nucleotides are TGCGCCAGCAGCTGGGTGGCCGCAGGACAAGGGCTTAATTCACCCCTCCACTTT. Its protein product is CASSWVAAGQGLNSPLHF.

This chain connects TRBV30 to TRBJ2-7; D unresolved. V was trimmed by 2 bases and J by 2 bases, leaving 4 bases between them. The CDR3 loop spans 11 amino acids. Germline V lookup: CDR1 GTSNPN, CDR2 SVGIG (reference sequence). CDR3 sequence reads: CAWSLTYEQYF. The CDR3 DNA follows: TGTGCCTGGAGTCTTACCTACGAGCAGTACTTC.

V is TRBV29-1 and J is TRBJ2-1; TRBD1 matches 10 bases. V shed 7 bases and J 5 bases; nucleotides not matched to a gene: 5. The CDR3 is 13 residues long. The germline V gene encodes CDR1 SQVTM and CDR2 ANQGSEA. Here the CDR3 reads CSAAGTGDNEQFF. The DNA of the CDR3 is TGCAGCGCCGCCGGGACAGGGGACAATGAGCAGTTCTTC.

V and J are TRBV28 and TRBJ1-4; tentative D call: TRBD1 (6 bases). The V gene lost 5 bases and the J gene lost 4 bases, with 11 bases spanning the gap. The V gene's germline CDR1 is MDHEN and CDR2 SYDVKM. The CDR3 has 14 residues. The CDR3 DNA reads as TGTGCCAGCAGTAAAGGACAGTTTAATGAAAAACTGTTTTTT. Encoded protein: CASSKGQFNEKLFF.

V usage is TRBV7-9 and J usage is TRBJ2-1, with 11 bases matching TRBD2. Germline V gene lookup returns CDR1 SEHNR and CDR2 FQNEAQ (reference sequence). J was trimmed by 3 bases and V by 9 bases; bases with no gene match: 4. CDR3 length: 14 residues. Here the CDR3 reads CASNGLAGYNEQFF. The CDR3 DNA reads TGTGCCAGTAATGGACTAGCGGGCTACAATGAGCAGTTCTTC.

V is TRBV27 and J is TRBJ2-7; D is perhaps TRBD1 (6 bases). From germline, CDR1 is MNHEY and CDR2 SMNVEV (reference sequence). CDR3 size: 15 residues. Deletions cut 1 base from V and 5 bases from J, with 15 bases between. CDR3 residues: CASSLYSPQGNEQYF. CDR3 sequence (DNA): TGTGCCAGCAGTTTATATTCCCCCCAGGGGAACGAGCAGTACTTC.

The chain uses TRBV6-5 and TRBJ2-1; no reliable D call. CDR1 is MNHEY and CDR2 is SVGAGI in the germline V gene. V lost 10 bases and J 9 bases, leaving 16 bases between the germline ends. The CDR3 sequence is 12 residues long. This CDR3 is CATTRVGPEQFF. The DNA of the CDR3 is TGTGCCACCACTCGGGTTGGCCCTGAGCAGTTCTTC.

The chain employs TRBV19 and TRBJ1-4; 7 positions agree with TRBD1. The V and J ends lost 6 bases and 6 bases, in that order; junction bases with no gene match: 10. The germline V gene has CDR1 LNHDA and CDR2 SQIVND (reference sequence). CDR3 size: 15 residues. The CDR3 sequence is CASSGTALGDEKLFF. For the CDR3, the DNA is TGTGCCAGTAGCGGGACAGCTCTCGGGGATGAAAAACTGTTTTTT.

As concerns this clone: Other DNA sequences from this sample encode an identical CDR3 as well. The rearrangement links TRBV5-1 to TRBJ2-1, with 7 nucleotides matching TRBD2. Germline lookup yields CDR1 SGHRS and CDR2 YFSETQ. CDR3 size: 15 residues. V shed 0 bases and J 3 bases; nucleotides not matched to a gene: 3. The CDR3: CASSLGLADYNEQFF. CDR3 nucleotide sequence: TGCGCCAGCAGCTTGGGTCTAGCGGACTACAATGAGCAGTTCTTC.

This chain connects TRBV7-6 to TRBJ1-1, with 9 bases that match TRBD1. Germline CDR1 and CDR2: SGHVS and FNYEAQ. The CDR3 consists of 15 residues. The J segment lost 5 bases and the V segment lost 3 bases, leaving 7 bases of the junction unmatched. The CDR3 DNA reads as TGTGCCAGCAGCTTGGGAACAGGGGGCCTTACTGAAGCTTTCTTT. Encoded protein: CASSLGTGGLTEAFF.

V usage is TRBV7-2 and J usage is TRBJ1-5; D remains ambiguous. Germline V gives CDR1 SGHTA, CDR2 FQGNSA. Between the trimmed V and J ends, which lost 5 bases and 2 bases, there was a span of 10 bases. CDR3 size: 14 residues. For the CDR3, the DNA is TGTGCCAGCAGCGTAATCGCGGGCAATCAGCCCCAGCATTTT. Its protein product is CASSVIAGNQPQHF.

CDR3 DNA sequence: TGCGCCAGCAGCCAATGGGCGGGAGTGATAGATACGCAGTATTTT. Its translation: CASSQWAGVIDTQYF. V and J are TRBV4-1 and TRBJ2-3; 7 bases are a match to TRBD2. CDR1 MGHRA and CDR2 YSYEKL come from the germline V gene. Trimming cost V 2 bases and J 5 bases; bases outside gene matches: 7. The CDR3 spans 15 residues.

This clone was seen a single time. The V gene is TRBV7-8, the J gene TRBJ1-4; 8 bases agree with TRBD1. The CDR3 loop spans 17 amino acids. V shed 5 bases, J shed 3 bases, and the junction held 11 bases outside the gene matches. Looked up from germline, CDR1 is SGHVS and CDR2 is FQNEAQ. Here the CDR3 reads CASSQRAGGYSNEKLFF. The CDR3 bases are TGTGCCAGCAGCCAAAGAGCAGGGGGCTATTCTAATGAAAAACTGTTTTTT. The complete variable domain, with remaining parts taken from reference TRBV7-8 and TRBJ1-4, reads GAGVSQSPRYKVAKRGQDVALRCDPISGHVSLFWYQQALGQGPEFLTYFQNEAQLDKSGLPSDRFFAERPEGSVSTLKIQRTQQEDSAVYLCASSQRAGGYSNEKLFFGSGTQLSVL.